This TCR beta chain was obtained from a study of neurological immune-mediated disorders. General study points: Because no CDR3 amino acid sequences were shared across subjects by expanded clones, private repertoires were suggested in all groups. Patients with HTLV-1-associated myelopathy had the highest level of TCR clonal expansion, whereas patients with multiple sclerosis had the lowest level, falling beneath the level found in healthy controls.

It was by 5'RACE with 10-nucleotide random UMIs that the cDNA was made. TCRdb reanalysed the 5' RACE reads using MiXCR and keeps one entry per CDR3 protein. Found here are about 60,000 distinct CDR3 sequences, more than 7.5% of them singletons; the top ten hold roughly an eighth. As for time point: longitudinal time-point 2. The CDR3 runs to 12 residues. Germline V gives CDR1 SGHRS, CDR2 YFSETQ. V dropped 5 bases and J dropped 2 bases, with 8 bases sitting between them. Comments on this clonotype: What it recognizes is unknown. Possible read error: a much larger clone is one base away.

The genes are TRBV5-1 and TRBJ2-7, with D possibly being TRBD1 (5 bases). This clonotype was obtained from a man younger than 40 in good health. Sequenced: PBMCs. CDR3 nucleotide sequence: TGCGCCAGCAGGACAGAGACCTACGAGCAGTACTTC. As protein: CASRTETYEQYF.